This T cell receptor beta chain was recorded in a study of blood T cell repertoires in COVID-19. Study-level background: Researchers got acute and convalescent COVID-19 samples from the United States, Italy and Spain. PBMCs, B-cell-depleted T cells, or T cells provided the cDNA or gDNA that made up the material.

Germline loops: CDR1 GTSNPN, CDR2 SVGIG (reference sequence). The CDR3 loop spans 14 amino acids. V was shortened by 0 bases and J by 6 bases, with 15 bases between the two germline ends. Per the original methods: Researchers report that nucleated cell counts were estimated from reference gene primer amplification. Using immunoSEQ multiplex PCR, the repertoire was profiled, and TCRdb retains in-frame clones only, with some absent. V and J calls and clone size are given by that table; D and trimming were obtained from the DNA. In the table there are around 70,000 clones, around 82% of which are singletons.

The specimen sequenced was peripheral blood. The chain links TRBV30 to TRBJ2-7; D is ambiguous. The clonotype comes from a man between 60 and 75 years old with acute or convalescent COVID-19. CDR3 loop: CAWSVETKAAEQYV. In nucleotides, the CDR3 is TGTGCCTGGAGTGTAGAGACAAAAGCTGCCGAGCAGTACGTC.